This T cell receptor (delta chain) was observed in a study of gammadelta T cells in human blood. The CDR3 extends over 16 amino acids. V shed 4 bases, J shed 0 bases, and the junction held 3 bases outside the gene matches. Per germline, CDR1 GEAIGNYY and CDR2 EKD. This clone is large in the sample. Its matching antigen is unknown. TCRdb called clones from the RT-PCR reads again using CATT. The sample lists 600 to 850 delta-chain clones, 22% occurring once. General study points: Right after birth, innate γδ T cells reportedly expanded polyclonally after microbial exposure.

Sequenced input: Vgamma9Vdelta2 gamma-delta T cells from fetal blood. This TCR was sampled from a human fetus. The V and J genes are TRDV2 and TRDJ2; TRDD3 matches at 11 bases. The CDR3 DNA is TGTGCCTGTGATTTACTGGGGGATACTTTGACAGCACAACTCTTCTTT. This encodes CACDLLGDTLTAQLFF.